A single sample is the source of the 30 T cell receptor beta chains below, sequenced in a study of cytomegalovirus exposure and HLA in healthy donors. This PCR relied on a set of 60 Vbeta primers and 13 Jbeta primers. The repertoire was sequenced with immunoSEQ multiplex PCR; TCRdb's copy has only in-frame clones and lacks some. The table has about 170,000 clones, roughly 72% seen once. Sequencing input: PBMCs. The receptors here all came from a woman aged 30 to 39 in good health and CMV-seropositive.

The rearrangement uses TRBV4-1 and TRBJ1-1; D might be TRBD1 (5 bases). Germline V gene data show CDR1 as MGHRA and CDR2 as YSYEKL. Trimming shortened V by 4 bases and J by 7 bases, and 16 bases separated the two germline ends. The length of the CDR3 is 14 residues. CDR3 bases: TGCGCCAGCAGCCTCTACCGATTGACAGTTGAAGCTTTCTTT. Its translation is CASSLYRLTVEAFF.

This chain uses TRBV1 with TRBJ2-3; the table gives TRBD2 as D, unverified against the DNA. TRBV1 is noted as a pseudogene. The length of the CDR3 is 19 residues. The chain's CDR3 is CTSSHRYPRLAGATDTQYF. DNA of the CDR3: TGCACCAGCAGCCACCGCTACCCAAGACTAGCGGGGGCCACAGATACGCAGTATTTT.

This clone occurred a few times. DNA of the CDR3: TGCGCCAGCAGCCAAGATGGGGCTAGTCATGAAAAGCAGTTCTTC. Its translation: CASSQDGASHEKQFF. The chain carries TRBV4-1 and TRBJ2-1, with D tentatively TRBD1 (5 bases). Trimming stripped 0 bases from V and 11 bases from J, with 17 bases between. The CDR3 runs to 15 residues. The germline V gene has CDR1 MGHRA and CDR2 YSYEKL.

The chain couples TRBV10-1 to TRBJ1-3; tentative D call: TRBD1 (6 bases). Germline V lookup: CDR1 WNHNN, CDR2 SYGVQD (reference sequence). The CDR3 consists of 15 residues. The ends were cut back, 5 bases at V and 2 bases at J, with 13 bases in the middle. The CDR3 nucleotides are TGCGCCAGCAGTACCTCCAGGGGCCCTGGAAACACCATATATTTT. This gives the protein CASSTSRGPGNTIYF.

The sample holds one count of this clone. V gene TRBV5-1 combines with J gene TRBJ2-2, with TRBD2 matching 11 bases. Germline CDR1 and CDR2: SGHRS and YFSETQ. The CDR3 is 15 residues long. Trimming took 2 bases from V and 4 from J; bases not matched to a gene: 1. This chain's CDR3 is CASSFLAGGTGELFF. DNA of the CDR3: TGCGCCAGCAGCTTCCTAGCGGGGGGCACCGGGGAGCTGTTTTTT. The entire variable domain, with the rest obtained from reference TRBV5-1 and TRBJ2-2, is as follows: KAGVTQTPRYLIKTRGQQVTLSCSPISGHRSVSWYQQTPGQGLQFLFEYFSETQRNKGNFPGRFSGRQFSNSRSEMNVSTLELGDSALYLCASSFLAGGTGELFFGEGSRLTVL.

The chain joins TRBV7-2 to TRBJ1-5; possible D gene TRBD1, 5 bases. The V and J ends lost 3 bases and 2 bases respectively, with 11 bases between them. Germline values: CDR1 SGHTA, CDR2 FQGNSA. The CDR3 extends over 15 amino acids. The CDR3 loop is CASSLEGRGNQPQHF. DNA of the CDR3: TGTGCCAGCAGCTTGGAGGGGAGGGGCAATCAGCCCCAGCATTTT. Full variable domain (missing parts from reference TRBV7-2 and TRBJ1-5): GAGVSQSPSNKVTEKGKDVELRCDPISGHTALYWYRQSLGQGLEFLIYFQGNSAPDKSGLPSDRFSAERTGGSVSTLTIQRTQQEDSAVYLCASSLEGRGNQPQHFGDGTRLSIL.

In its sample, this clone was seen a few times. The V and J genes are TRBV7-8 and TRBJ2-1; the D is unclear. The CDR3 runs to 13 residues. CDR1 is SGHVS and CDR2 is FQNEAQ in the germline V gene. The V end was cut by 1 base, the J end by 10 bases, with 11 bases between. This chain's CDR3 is CASSLVHIGEQFF. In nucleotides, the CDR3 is TGTGCCAGCAGCTTAGTCCATATCGGGGAGCAGTTCTTC. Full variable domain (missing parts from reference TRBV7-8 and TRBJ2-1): GAGVSQSPRYKVAKRGQDVALRCDPISGHVSLFWYQQALGQGPEFLTYFQNEAQLDKSGLPSDRFFAERPEGSVSTLKIQRTQQEDSAVYLCASSLVHIGEQFFGPGTRLTVL.

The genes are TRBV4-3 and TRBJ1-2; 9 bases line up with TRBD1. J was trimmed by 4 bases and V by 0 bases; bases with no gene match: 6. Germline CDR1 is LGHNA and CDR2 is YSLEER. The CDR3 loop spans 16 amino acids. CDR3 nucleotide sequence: TGCGCCAGCAGCCAAGATAAGGTGACAGGGGGCTATGGCTACACCTTC. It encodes CASSQDKVTGGYGYTF.

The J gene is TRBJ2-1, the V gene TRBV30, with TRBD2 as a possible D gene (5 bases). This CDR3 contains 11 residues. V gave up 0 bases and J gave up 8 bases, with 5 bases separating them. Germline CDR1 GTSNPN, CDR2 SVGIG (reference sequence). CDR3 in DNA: TGTGCCTGGAGTGTACTAGATGAGCAGTTCTTC. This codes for CAWSVLDEQFF.

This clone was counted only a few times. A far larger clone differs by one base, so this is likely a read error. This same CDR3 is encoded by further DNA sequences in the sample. Here the CDR3 reads CASSPYLGGTGDYEQYF. In DNA form, the CDR3 reads TGTGCCAGCAGCCCTTACTTGGGGGGGACAGGGGACTACGAGCAGTACTTC. V is TRBV7-9 and J is TRBJ2-7, with 10 bases matching TRBD1. There are 17 residues in the CDR3. The V and J ends lost 5 bases and 3 bases, in that order; junction bases with no gene match: 13. Germline CDR1 reads SEHNR; CDR2 reads FQNEAQ (reference sequence). Full variable domain (rest looked up from reference TRBV7-9 and TRBJ2-7): DTGVSQNPRHKITKRGQNVTFRCDPISEHNRLYWYRQTLGQGPEFLTYFQNEAQLEKSRLLSDRFSAERPKGSFSTLEIQRTEQGDSAMYLCASSPYLGGTGDYEQYFGPGTRLTVT.

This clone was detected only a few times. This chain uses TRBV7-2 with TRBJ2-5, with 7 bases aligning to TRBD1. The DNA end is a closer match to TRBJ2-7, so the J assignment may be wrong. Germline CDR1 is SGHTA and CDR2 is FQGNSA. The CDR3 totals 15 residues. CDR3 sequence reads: CASSLEAPGGYEQYF. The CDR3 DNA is TGTGCCAGCAGCTTAGAGGCGCCAGGGGGCTACGAGCAGTACTTC.

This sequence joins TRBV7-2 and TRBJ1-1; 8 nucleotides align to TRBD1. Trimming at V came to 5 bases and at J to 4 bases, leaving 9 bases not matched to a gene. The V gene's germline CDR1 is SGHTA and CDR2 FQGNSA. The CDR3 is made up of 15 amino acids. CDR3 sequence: CASSQPRTGSTEAFF. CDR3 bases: TGTGCCAGCAGCCAACCCCGGACAGGGTCCACTGAAGCTTTCTTT.

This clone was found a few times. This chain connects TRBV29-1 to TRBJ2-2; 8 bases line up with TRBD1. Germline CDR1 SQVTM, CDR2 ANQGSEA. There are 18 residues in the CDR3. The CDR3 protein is CSAGGELRDRSKTGELFF. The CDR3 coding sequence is TGCAGTGCTGGTGGGGAACTTCGGGACAGGAGCAAAACCGGGGAGCTGTTTTTT.

CDR3 sequence (DNA): TGTGCCAGCAGCCCGGGAGGGAGCTCCTACGAGCAGTACTTC. Translating gives CASSPGGSSYEQYF. The chain recombines TRBV7-9 with TRBJ2-7, with TRBD2 matching 8 bases. This CDR3 comprises 14 residues. The germline V gene has CDR1 SEHNR and CDR2 FQNEAQ (reference sequence). V was pared by 5 bases and J by 0 bases, with 3 bases of the junction left unmatched.

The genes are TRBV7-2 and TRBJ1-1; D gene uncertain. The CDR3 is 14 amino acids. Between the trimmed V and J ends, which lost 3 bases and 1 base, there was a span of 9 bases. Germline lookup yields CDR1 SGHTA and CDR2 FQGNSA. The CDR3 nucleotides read TGTGCCAGCAGCTTCTCAGGTGCGAACACTGAAGCTTTCTTT. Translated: CASSFSGANTEAFF.

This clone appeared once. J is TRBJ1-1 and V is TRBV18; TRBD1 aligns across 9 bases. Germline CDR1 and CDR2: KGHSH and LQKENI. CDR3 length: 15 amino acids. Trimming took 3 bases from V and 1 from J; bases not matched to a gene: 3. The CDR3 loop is CASSPRTGANTEAFF. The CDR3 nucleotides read TGTGCCAGCTCACCCCGGACAGGGGCGAACACTGAAGCTTTCTTT.

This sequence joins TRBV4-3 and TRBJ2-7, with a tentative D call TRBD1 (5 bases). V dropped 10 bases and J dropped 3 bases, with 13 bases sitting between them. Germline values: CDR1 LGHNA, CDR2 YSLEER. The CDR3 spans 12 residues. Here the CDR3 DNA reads TGCGCCAAGAAGACAGCAGACTACGAGCAGTACTTC. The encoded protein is CAKKTADYEQYF.

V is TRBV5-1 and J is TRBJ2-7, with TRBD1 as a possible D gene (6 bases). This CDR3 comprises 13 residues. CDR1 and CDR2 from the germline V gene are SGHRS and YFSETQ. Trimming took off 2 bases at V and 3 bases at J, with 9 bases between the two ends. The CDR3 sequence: CASSLQGIYEQYF. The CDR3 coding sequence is TGCGCCAGCAGCTTACAGGGCATCTACGAGCAGTACTTC.

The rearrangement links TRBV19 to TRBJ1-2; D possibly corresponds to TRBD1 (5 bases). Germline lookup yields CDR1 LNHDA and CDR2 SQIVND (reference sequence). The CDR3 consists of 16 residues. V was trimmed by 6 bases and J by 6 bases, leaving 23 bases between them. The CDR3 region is CASRGAGERVTNGYTF. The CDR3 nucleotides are TGTGCCAGTAGAGGGGCAGGAGAAAGAGTCACCAATGGCTACACCTTC.

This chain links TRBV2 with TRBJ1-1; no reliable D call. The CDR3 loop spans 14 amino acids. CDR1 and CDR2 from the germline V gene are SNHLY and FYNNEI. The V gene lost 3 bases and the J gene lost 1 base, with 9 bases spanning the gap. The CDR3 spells CASSDLLRNTEAFF. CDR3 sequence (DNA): TGTGCCAGCAGTGACCTATTACGGAACACTGAAGCTTTCTTT.

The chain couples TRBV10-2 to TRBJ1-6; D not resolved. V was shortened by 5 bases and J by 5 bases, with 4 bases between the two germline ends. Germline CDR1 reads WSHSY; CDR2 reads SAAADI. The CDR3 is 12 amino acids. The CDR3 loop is CASSRDNSPLHF. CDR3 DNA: TGCGCCAGCAGTCGGGATAATTCACCCCTCCACTTT.

The CDR3 loop is CASRRFSGSDTGELFF. The CDR3 coding sequence is TGTGCCAGCAGAAGATTTAGCGGGAGCGACACCGGGGAGCTGTTTTTT. The V gene is TRBV27, the J gene TRBJ2-2, with TRBD2 identical over 9 bases. CDR1 is MNHEY, CDR2 SMNVEV, per germline (reference sequence). This CDR3 contains 16 residues. The ends lost 6 bases at V and 3 bases at J; junction bases unmatched: 8.

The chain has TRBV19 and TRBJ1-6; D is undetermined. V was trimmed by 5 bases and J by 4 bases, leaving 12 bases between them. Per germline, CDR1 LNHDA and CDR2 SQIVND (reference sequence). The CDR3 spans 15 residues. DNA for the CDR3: TGTGCCAGTAGTTCCCTAGACGCATATAATTCACCCCTCCACTTT. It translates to CASSSLDAYNSPLHF. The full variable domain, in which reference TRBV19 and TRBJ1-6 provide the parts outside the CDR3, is DGGITQSPKYLFRKEGQNVTLSCEQNLNHDAMYWYRQDPGQGLRLIYYSQIVNDFQKGDIAEGYSVSREKKESFPLTVTSAQKNPTAFYLCASSSLDAYNSPLHFGNGTRLTVT.

DNA for the CDR3: TGTGCCAGCAGCCGGGGGACTAGCGGGAGGAACACCGGGGAGCTGTTTTTT. It specifies CASSRGTSGRNTGELFF. V and J are TRBV7-6 and TRBJ2-2, with 14 bases lining up with TRBD2. Germline values: CDR1 SGHVS, CDR2 FNYEAQ. J was trimmed by 1 base and V by 5 bases; bases with no gene match: 3. This CDR3 comprises 17 residues.

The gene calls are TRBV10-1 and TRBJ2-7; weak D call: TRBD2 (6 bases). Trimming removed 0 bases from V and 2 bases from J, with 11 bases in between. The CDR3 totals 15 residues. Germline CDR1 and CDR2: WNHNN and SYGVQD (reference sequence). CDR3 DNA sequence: TGCGCCAGCAGTGAGTCGCGGGACGGTACCTACGAGCAGTACTTC. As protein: CASSESRDGTYEQYF.

The CDR3: CASSPQGAGETQYF. The CDR3 DNA sequence: TGTGCCAGCAGTCCACAGGGGGCTGGGGAGACCCAGTACTTC. This chain joins TRBV7-9 and TRBJ2-5; TRBD1 matches 9 bases. V gave up 6 bases and J gave up 5 bases; unmatched junction bases: 7. This CDR3 region has 14 residues. The germline gives CDR1 SEHNR, CDR2 FQNEAQ (reference sequence).

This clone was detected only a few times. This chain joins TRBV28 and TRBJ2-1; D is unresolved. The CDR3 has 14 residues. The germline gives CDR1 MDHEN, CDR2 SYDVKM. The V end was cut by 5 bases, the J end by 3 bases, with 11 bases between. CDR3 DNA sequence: TGTGCCAGCAGTCCCGCCGGCGGCTACAATGAGCAGTTCTTC. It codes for CASSPAGGYNEQFF.

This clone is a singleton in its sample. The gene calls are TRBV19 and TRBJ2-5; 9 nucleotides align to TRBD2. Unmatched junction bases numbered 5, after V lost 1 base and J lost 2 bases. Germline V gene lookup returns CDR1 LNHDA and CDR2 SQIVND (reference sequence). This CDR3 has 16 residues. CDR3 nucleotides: TGTGCCAGTAGTATAGGGCAGGCGGGAGGGCAAGAGACCCAGTACTTC. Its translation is CASSIGQAGGQETQYF.

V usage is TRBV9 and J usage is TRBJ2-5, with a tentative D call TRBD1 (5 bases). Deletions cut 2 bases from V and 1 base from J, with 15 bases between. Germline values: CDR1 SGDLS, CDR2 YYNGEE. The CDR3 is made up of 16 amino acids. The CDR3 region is CASSVQMWGSQETQYF. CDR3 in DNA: TGTGCCAGCAGCGTCCAAATGTGGGGCAGCCAAGAGACCCAGTACTTC.

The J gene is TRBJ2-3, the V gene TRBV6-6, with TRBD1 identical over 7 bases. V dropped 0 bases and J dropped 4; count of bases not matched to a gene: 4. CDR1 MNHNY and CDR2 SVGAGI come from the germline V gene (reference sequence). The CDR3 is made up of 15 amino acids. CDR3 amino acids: CASSYSIQGADTQYF. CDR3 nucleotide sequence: TGTGCCAGCAGTTACTCGATCCAGGGGGCAGATACGCAGTATTTT.